The 21 T cell receptor beta chains below were found in one sample sequenced in a study of CD8 T cells in ankylosing spondylitis. Points from the study as a whole: Eight highly homologous variants formed a TCR beta motif that appeared characteristic of ankylosing spondylitis blood.

MiXCR, run by TCRdb on the 5' RACE reads, gives a single entry per CDR3 protein. This sample yields about 700,000 distinct CDR3 sequences, of which around a fifth are seen a single time; around 20% belongs to the top ten. No cognate antigen is known for these TCRs. Sequencing used blood, either unsorted or a sorted T cell fraction (not recorded which). The receptors originated from a male donor with ankylosing spondylitis.

This clonotype occurred a few times. The V gene is TRBV7-2, the J gene TRBJ1-5; 8 bases match TRBD1. CDR1 SGHTA and CDR2 FQGNSA come from the germline V gene. CDR3 length: 15 residues. V lost 1 base, J lost 3 bases, and 2 bases stayed unmatched. DNA of the CDR3: TGTGCCAGCAGCTTAGGGACAGGGACCAATCAGCCCCAGCATTTT. It yields the protein CASSLGTGTNQPQHF.

The DNA for the CDR3 is TGTGCCAGCAGTGAACGATCTGGAGCAGGCAATCAGCCCCAGCATTTT. It translates to CASSERSGAGNQPQHF. The rearrangement joins TRBV2 to TRBJ1-5; no clear D gene. V lost 2 bases to trimming and J lost 2 bases, with 13 bases between them. Looked up from germline, CDR1 is SNHLY and CDR2 is FYNNEI. The CDR3 covers 16 residues.

V gene TRBV6-5 combines with J gene TRBJ2-7; TRBD2 aligns across 13 bases. The V and J ends lost 1 base and 2 bases, in that order; junction bases with no gene match: 2. The CDR3 runs 16 residues. The germline V gene has CDR1 MNHEY and CDR2 SVGAGI. CDR3: CASSYWGTSGTYEQYF. The CDR3 coding sequence is TGTGCCAGCAGTTACTGGGGGACTAGCGGGACCTACGAGCAGTACTTC.

This clonotype turned up a few times. The chain links TRBV7-3 to TRBJ2-7; possibly TRBD2 for D (6 bases). Germline values: CDR1 SGHTA, CDR2 FQGTGA. The V end was cut by 2 bases, the J end by 2 bases, with 13 bases between. This CDR3 comprises 15 residues. The CDR3 sequence: CASSLGGRETYEQYF. CDR3 in DNA: TGTGCCAGCAGCTTAGGGGGACGGGAGACCTACGAGCAGTACTTC.

This clonotype was counted only a few times. J is TRBJ2-5 and V is TRBV3-1, with D tentatively TRBD2 (6 bases). The CDR3 consists of 13 residues. The ends were cut back, 3 bases at V and 7 bases at J, with 12 bases in the middle. Per the germline V gene, CDR1 is LGHDT and CDR2 is YNNKEL (reference sequence). CDR3 bases: TGTGCCAGCAGCCATGGGACTCCTCGGACCCAGTACTTC. It encodes CASSHGTPRTQYF.

The J gene is TRBJ2-1, the V gene TRBV7-2; 8 bases line up with TRBD2. This CDR3 spans 17 amino acids. Germline V gene sequence: CDR1 SGHTA, CDR2 FQGNSA. V trimming: 2 bases; J trimming: 0 bases; junction bases outside the gene matches: 6. In DNA form, the CDR3 reads TGTGCCAGCAGCTTACTAGCGGGCGCCAGCTCCTACAATGAGCAGTTCTTC. The encoded protein is CASSLLAGASSYNEQFF.

The rearrangement joins TRBV7-9 to TRBJ2-7, with D perhaps given as TRBD1 or TRBD2 (5 bases each). The V and J ends lost 1 base and 5 bases respectively, with 12 bases between them. The CDR3 totals 14 residues. CDR1 is SEHNR and CDR2 is FQNEAQ in the germline V gene (reference sequence). The DNA for the CDR3 is TGTGCCAGCAGCTTAGGGGGCGCCGGGAACGAGCAGTACTTC. It specifies CASSLGGAGNEQYF.

This clonotype has more than one count but fewer than ten. The rearrangement links TRBV29-1 to TRBJ2-5; D may match TRBD1 or TRBD2 (5 bases each). The CDR3 length is 16 residues. The V end lost 6 bases, the J end lost 2 bases, and 22 bases lay between the germline ends. The germline V gene has CDR1 SQVTM and CDR2 ANQGSEA. The CDR3 DNA follows: TGCAGCGTGAGGGGCCTCGTACAGGTCCCTCAAGAGACCCAGTACTTC. Encoded protein: CSVRGLVQVPQETQYF.

This clonotype was recorded many times. The chain has TRBV7-2 and TRBJ1-5; D gene ambiguous. V lost 2 bases and J lost 0, with 5 bases in between. The CDR3 is 14 amino acids. Germline CDR1 SGHTA, CDR2 FQGNSA. The CDR3 DNA reads as TGTGCCAGCAGCTTATTGGGTAGCAATCAGCCCCAGCATTTT. It encodes CASSLLGSNQPQHF.

The chain is built from TRBV29-1 and TRBJ2-7, with D tentatively TRBD1 (8 bases). From germline, CDR1 is SQVTM and CDR2 ANQGSEA. The CDR3 loop spans 16 amino acids. V lost 7 bases and J 0 bases, leaving 22 bases between the germline ends. The chain's CDR3 is CSAAKGGDRYSYEQYF. The CDR3 DNA reads TGCAGCGCCGCAAAAGGGGGGGACAGGTACTCCTACGAGCAGTACTTC.

This clonotype was recorded a few times. The gene calls are TRBV28 and TRBJ1-5; 9 bases align to TRBD1. This CDR3 is 15 amino acids long. V lost 2 bases and J lost 4; bases outside the gene matches: 3. CDR1 is MDHEN and CDR2 is SYDVKM in the germline V gene. This chain's CDR3 is CASSLPGQGNQPQHF. The CDR3 DNA is TGTGCCAGCAGTTTACCGGGACAGGGTAATCAGCCCCAGCATTTT.

The chain is built from TRBV18 and TRBJ1-1; 8 positions agree with TRBD1. The CDR3 has 15 amino acids. With V trimmed by 2 bases and J by 1 base, 3 bases remained unmatched. Germline V lookup: CDR1 KGHSH, CDR2 LQKENI. In nucleotides, the CDR3 is TGTGCCAGCTCACCAAGGACAGGGCAGAACACTGAAGCTTTCTTT. The encoded protein is CASSPRTGQNTEAFF.

In its sample, this clonotype was seen a few times. The rearrangement joins TRBV20-1 to TRBJ2-7; the match to TRBD1 covers 9 bases. The V segment lost 1 base and the J segment 4 bases; nucleotides outside the gene matches: 14. The CDR3 contains 17 residues. In germline, CDR1 is DFQATT, CDR2 SNEGSKA (reference sequence). CDR3 sequence reads: CSARARDRVFQKYEQYF. CDR3 nucleotide sequence: TGCAGTGCTAGAGCCCGGGACAGGGTTTTCCAGAAATACGAGCAGTACTTC.

The chain recombines TRBV28 with TRBJ2-7; a weak D match, TRBD1 (6 bases). The CDR3 length is 15 residues. In germline, CDR1 is MDHEN, CDR2 SYDVKM. V lost 2 bases and J lost 11, with 22 bases in between. CDR3 DNA sequence: TGTGCCAGCAGTTTAAGGGGCAGGGGCTTCAAGGAAGAGTACTTC. This translates into CASSLRGRGFKEEYF.

In its sample, this clonotype was seen a few times. This chain uses TRBV21-1 with TRBJ2-7. TRBV21-1 is termed a pseudogene. The CDR3 covers 11 residues. The CDR3 loop is CASPYRYEQYF. CDR3 DNA sequence: TGTGCCAGCCCCTATCGGTACGAGCAGTACTTC.

The rearrangement joins TRBV5-1 to TRBJ2-3; D gene unclear. The V end was cut by 2 bases, the J end by 4 bases, with 11 bases between. Germline lookup yields CDR1 SGHRS and CDR2 YFSETQ. CDR3 length: 14 residues. The CDR3 region is CASSFGHPPDTQYF. DNA of the CDR3: TGCGCCAGCAGCTTTGGGCATCCCCCAGATACGCAGTATTTT.

The genes are TRBV12-3 or TRBV12-4 and TRBJ1-5; no reliable D call. V lost 7 bases to trimming and J lost 3 bases, with 10 bases between them. This CDR3 spans 13 amino acids. DNA of the CDR3: TGTGCCAGCACCCCGGGGTTCAATCAGCCCCAGCATTTT. Encoded protein: CASTPGFNQPQHF.

The CDR3 sequence is CASSYNKAGTQETQYF. The CDR3 DNA reads as TGTGCCAGCAGTTATAACAAAGCCGGGACCCAAGAGACCCAGTACTTC. This chain links TRBV6-5 with TRBJ2-5; D possibly uses TRBD1 or TRBD2 (5 bases each). The CDR3 totals 16 residues. V lost 3 bases and J lost 1, with 15 bases in between. CDR1 and CDR2 from the germline V gene are MNHEY and SVGAGI.

The chain recombines TRBV5-4 with TRBJ2-1; possible D gene TRBD2, 5 bases. The CDR3 consists of 16 residues. V gave up 0 bases and J gave up 5 bases, with 15 bases separating them. From germline, CDR1 is SGHNT and CDR2 YYREEE (reference sequence). The DNA for the CDR3 is TGTGCCAGCAGCTTGGGAACCACCCGAGGGAACAATGAGCAGTTCTTC. It translates to CASSLGTTRGNNEQFF.

V and J are TRBV4-3 and TRBJ1-4; D not resolved. There are 18 residues in the CDR3. Germline V gene sequence: CDR1 LGHNA, CDR2 YSLEER. The V and J ends lost 0 bases and 0 bases respectively, with 14 bases between them. CDR3 protein: CASSQDRAGSSTNEKLFF. CDR3 in DNA: TGCGCCAGCAGCCAAGATCGGGCAGGCAGTTCAACTAATGAAAAACTGTTTTTT.

The DNA for the CDR3 is TGCGCCAGCAGCGACAGCGGCAACACCGGGGAGCTGTTTTTT. It specifies CASSDSGNTGELFF. V gene TRBV5-1 combines with J gene TRBJ2-2, with D perhaps given as TRBD1 or TRBD2 (5 bases each). V was shortened by 4 bases and J by 2 bases, with 9 bases between the two germline ends. Per germline, CDR1 SGHRS and CDR2 YFSETQ. The CDR3 is made up of 14 amino acids.